These T cell receptor beta chains were read from a single sample in a study of persistence of HIV-infected CD4 T cells. What these receptors recognize is not known. Here immunoSEQ multiplex PCR was the method, and the copy in TCRdb shows in-frame clones only, minus some. The data hold almost 20,000 clones, with approximately 78% observed a single time. The specimen comprised CD4+ T cells sorted from PBMCs after approximately 19-hour stimulation, sampled from a patient who received antiretroviral therapy. The receptors were gathered from an adult man with HIV who was CMV-seropositive. The CDR3 runs from the conserved cysteine through the conserved F or W. D genes are given only for firm matches. Size is stated for part of the rows, as once, few or many counts, or as a class when the clone is expanded.

>-|TRBJ1-2|once|TRBV15
CATSRDNNYGYTF
TGTGCCACCAGCAGAGATAACAACTATGGCTACACCTTC
>TRBD1|TRBJ2-7|-|TRBV19
CASSLGTGDTYEQYF
TGTGCCAGTAGCCTCGGGACAGGGGACACCTACGAGCAGTACTTC
>-|TRBJ2-7|once|TRBV2
CASSGGVLSYEQYF
TGTGCCAGCAGTGGAGGGGTACTCTCCTACGAGCAGTACTTC
>TRBD1|TRBJ1-6|-|TRBV15
CATSRDKGAESPLHF
TGTGCCACCAGCAGAGATAAGGGGGCAGAGTCACCCCTCCACTTT
>-|TRBJ2-7|once|TRBV3-1/TRBV3-2
CASSQQGRYEQYF
TGTGCCAGCAGCCAACAGGGGCGCTACGAGCAGTACTTC
>-|TRBJ2-7|-|TRBV6-5
CASNRAYEQYF
TGTGCCAGCAACAGGGCCTACGAGCAGTACTTC
>TRBD2|TRBJ2-3|-|TRBV3-1/TRBV3-2
CASSQKKTSGGSSTDTQYF
TGTGCCAGCAGCCAAAAAAAGACTAGCGGGGGATCTAGCACAGATACGCAGTATTTT
>-|TRBJ1-1|few|TRBV7-3
CASRLDPSDTEAFF
TGTGCCAGCAGATTAGACCCTTCGGACACTGAAGCTTTCTTT
>-|TRBJ2-7|-|TRBV3-1/TRBV3-2
CASSQQGGEQYF
TGTGCCAGCAGCCAACAGGGGGGCGAGCAGTACTTC
>-|TRBJ1-3|-|TRBV28
CASSLTENTIYF
TGTGCCAGCAGCCTCACAGAGAACACCATATATTTT
>TRBD1|TRBJ1-5|few|TRBV2
CASSVTGDQPQHF
TGTGCCAGCAGCGTCACAGGGGATCAGCCCCAGCATTTT
>-|TRBJ2-2|-|TRBV6-1
CASSDSRKGTGELFF
TGTGCCAGCAGTGATAGTAGGAAGGGGACCGGGGAGCTGTTTTTT
>-|TRBJ2-7|-|TRBV2
CASEAALYEQYF
TGTGCCAGCGAGGCCGCTTTGTACGAGCAGTACTTC
>-|TRBJ2-6|once|TRBV21-1
CASSKVKVSDRGPSSSGANVLTF
TGTGCCAGCAGCAAAGTCAAGGTTTCGGACAGGGGCCCCTCAAGCTCTGGGGCCAACGTCCTGACTTTC
>-|TRBJ2-2|-|TRBV2
CASSAKGMNTGELFF
TGTGCCAGCAGTGCGAAGGGGATGAACACCGGGGAGCTGTTTTTT
>-|TRBJ1-3|-|TRBV9
CASSVSAGRGNTIYF
TGTGCCAGCAGCGTATCGGCAGGGAGGGGAAACACCATATATTTT
>TRBD2|TRBJ2-2|-|TRBV6-6
CASSSGLAGTGELFF
TGTGCCAGCAGTTCGGGACTAGCGGGGACCGGGGAGCTGTTTTTT